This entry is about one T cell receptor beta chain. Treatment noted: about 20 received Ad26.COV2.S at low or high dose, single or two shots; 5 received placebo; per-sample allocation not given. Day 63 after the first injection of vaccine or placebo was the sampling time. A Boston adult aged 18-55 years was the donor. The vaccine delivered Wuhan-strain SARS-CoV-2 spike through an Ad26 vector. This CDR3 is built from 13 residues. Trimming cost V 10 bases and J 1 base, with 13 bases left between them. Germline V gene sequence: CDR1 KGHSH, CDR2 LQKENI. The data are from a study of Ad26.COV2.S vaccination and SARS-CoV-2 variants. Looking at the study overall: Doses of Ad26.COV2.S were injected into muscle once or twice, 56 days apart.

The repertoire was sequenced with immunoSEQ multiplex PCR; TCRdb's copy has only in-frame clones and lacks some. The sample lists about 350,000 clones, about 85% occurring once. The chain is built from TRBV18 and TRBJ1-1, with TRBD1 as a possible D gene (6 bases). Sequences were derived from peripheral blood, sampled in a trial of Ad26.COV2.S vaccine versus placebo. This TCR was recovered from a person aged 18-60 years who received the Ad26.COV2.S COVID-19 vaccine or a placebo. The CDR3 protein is CANTAGENTEAFF. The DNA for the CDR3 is TGTGCCAACACCGCAGGGGAGAACACTGAAGCTTTCTTT.